Below are 17 T cell receptor beta chains sequenced from a single sample in a study of CD8+ T cells in alopecia areata (dated by TCRdb to 2016 to 2019). Taken with the paper, the label for treatment or condition translates to: oral pan-JAK inhibitor, 5-10 mg twice daily. The receptor library was made with the immunoSEQ multiplex PCR assay. For TCR sequencing, RNA was extracted from every sample and reverse transcribed into cDNA to serve as template. Held by TCRdb, this immuneACCESS table contains in-frame sequences only and omits some clones. Under half of the omission traces to an unresolved V gene where checked; the cause of the rest is unknown. The sample has about 260,000 clones on record, 60% of them singletons. The ten largest clones take up about 0.9% of the sample. The sample was CD4+ T cells sorted from blood, taken at approximately week 52, from a patient treated with tofacitinib. The receptors were sampled from a human donor with alopecia areata.

The rearrangement joins TRBV5-1 to TRBJ1-1; tentatively, D is TRBD1 (5 bases). The germline CDR1 and CDR2 sequences are SGHRS and YFSETQ. V gave up 1 base and J gave up 1 base, with 11 bases separating them. The CDR3 loop spans 15 amino acids. CDR3 residues: CASSLSGTENTEAFF. In DNA form, the CDR3 reads TGCGCCAGCAGCTTGAGCGGGACTGAGAACACTGAAGCTTTCTTT.

This clone showed up just once. This sample includes further DNA sequences coding for the same CDR3. The rearrangement links TRBV30 to TRBJ1-5, with D possibly TRBD1 on 5 matching bases. This CDR3 is built from 14 residues. V was cut by 0 bases and J by 2 bases, with 8 bases left in between. Germline assignment: CDR1 GTSNPN and CDR2 SVGIG (reference sequence). The CDR3 nucleotides are TGTGCCTGGAGTGTACCCAGGGGCAATCAGCCCCAGCATTTT. It encodes CAWSVPRGNQPQHF.

The chain couples TRBV29-1 to TRBJ2-4, with D possibly being TRBD1 (5 bases). The CDR3 is 14 amino acids. V was trimmed by 2 bases and J by 6 bases, leaving 14 bases between them. Germline CDR1 and CDR2: SQVTM and ANQGSEA. For the CDR3, the DNA is TGCAGCGTTGAATTTCCGGCAGGGTCAAACATTCAGTACTTC. The encoded protein is CSVEFPAGSNIQYF.

This clone turned up a few times. V usage is TRBV2 and J usage is TRBJ2-1; 7 bases match TRBD1. Germline trimming cut 6 bases from V and 9 bases from J; bases unmatched to any gene: 11. CDR1 and CDR2 (germline): SNHLY, FYNNEI. This CDR3 comprises 14 residues. The CDR3 DNA is TGTGCCAGCAGACGGGACAGCCGGTGGGGTGAGCAGTTCTTC. It is translated as CASRRDSRWGEQFF. The variable domain in full, completed from reference TRBV2 and TRBJ2-1, reads EPEVTQTPSHQVTQMGQEVILRCVPISNHLYFYWYRQILGQKVEFLVSFYNNEISEKSEIFDDQFSVERPDGSNFTLKIRSTKLEDSAMYFCASRRDSRWGEQFFGPGTRLTVL.

This clone was detected a few times. This chain connects TRBV5-4 to TRBJ1-6; the match to TRBD1 covers 8 bases. The V segment lost 6 bases and the J segment 6 bases; nucleotides outside the gene matches: 8. Germline-derived CDR1 and CDR2 are SGHNT and YYREEE (reference sequence). This CDR3 is built from 15 residues. The CDR3 here is CASTIGDRPNSPLHF. The CDR3 DNA follows: TGTGCCAGCACCATTGGGGACAGGCCTAATTCACCCCTCCACTTT.

The CDR3 protein is CAWSSYSSQETQYF. Here the CDR3 DNA reads TGTGCCTGGAGCTCATACAGTTCCCAAGAGACCCAGTACTTC. The chain combines TRBV30 with TRBJ2-5, with unresolved D. V lost 3 bases and J 1 base, leaving 12 bases between the germline ends. Germline lookup yields CDR1 GTSNPN and CDR2 SVGIG (reference sequence). The CDR3 totals 14 residues.

The rearrangement joins TRBV30 to TRBJ1-3; D uncertain. The ends were cut back, 4 bases at V and 2 bases at J, with 3 bases in the middle. Germline lookup yields CDR1 GTSNPN and CDR2 SVGIG (reference sequence). The CDR3 runs 11 residues. The CDR3 region has the DNA TGTGCCTGGATCCCTGGAAACACCATATATTTT. It yields the protein CAWIPGNTIYF.

Worth noting for this clone: The sample has other DNA sequences that encode this CDR3 too. The genes are TRBV9 and TRBJ2-1; D not certain. CDR3 size: 15 residues. Germline CDR1 is SGDLS and CDR2 is YYNGEE. Trimming pared 0 bases from V and 0 bases from J, leaving 7 bases between. The CDR3 protein is CASSVVGSSYNEQFF. In nucleotides, the CDR3 is TGTGCCAGCAGCGTAGTTGGTAGCTCCTACAATGAGCAGTTCTTC.

As concerns this clone: At one of its ends the junction is not consistent with the germline gene, which may arise from a read error. This chain connects TRBV7-7 to TRBJ2-1; 7 positions agree with TRBD2. The CDR3 consists of 15 residues. The germline V gene has CDR1 SSHAT and CDR2 FNYEAQ (reference sequence). The CDR3 coding sequence is TGTGCTAGCAGCCCTGGGGCGGGGGTCCGGGATGAGCAGTTCTTC. It translates to CASSPGAGVRDEQFF.

This clone was counted only a few times. The J gene is TRBJ2-3, the V gene TRBV9, with TRBD2 as a possible D gene (6 bases). The CDR3 has 14 amino acids. CDR1 is SGDLS and CDR2 is YYNGEE in the germline V gene. V lost 1 base, J lost 5 bases, and 11 bases lay in between. CDR3 region: CASSVTPEGDTQYF. In DNA, the CDR3 is TGTGCCAGCAGCGTAACCCCGGAGGGAGATACGCAGTATTTT.

This clone was observed a few times. The chain combines TRBV30 with TRBJ2-1, with D possibly matching TRBD1 (5 bases). This CDR3 has 15 residues. Germline V gene lookup returns CDR1 GTSNPN and CDR2 SVGIG (reference sequence). V was clipped by 0 bases and J by 7 bases, with 16 bases between them. CDR3 nucleotides: TGTGCCTGGAGTGTACGAAGGGGCGTCGGGAATGAGCAGTTCTTC. Protein product: CAWSVRRGVGNEQFF.

This chain uses TRBV5-4 with TRBJ2-1; 11 bases fit TRBD1. The germline gives CDR1 SGHNT, CDR2 YYREEE (reference sequence). The CDR3 covers 17 residues. V shed 4 bases, J shed 3 bases, and the junction held 9 bases outside the gene matches. As DNA, the CDR3 is TGTGCCAGCAGCCCTGAAATCGGGACAGGGGGCTACAATGAGCAGTTCTTC. This sequence encodes CASSPEIGTGGYNEQFF.

The V gene is TRBV30, the J gene TRBJ2-2; D uncertain. Per the germline V gene, CDR1 is GTSNPN and CDR2 is SVGIG (reference sequence). V lost 1 base and J 5 bases, leaving 11 bases between the germline ends. The CDR3 extends over 14 amino acids. The CDR3 here is CAWSEGFGTGELFF. The CDR3 region has the DNA TGTGCCTGGAGTGAAGGGTTCGGGACCGGGGAGCTGTTTTTT.

This clone was found many times. The chain has TRBV19 and TRBJ2-5; the D is unclear. Germline V CDR1 and CDR2: LNHDA, SQIVND (reference sequence). The CDR3 is 13 amino acids. Trimming removed 1 base at V and 9 bases at J, with 12 bases between. The CDR3 sequence: CASSIGHQQSQYF. As DNA, the CDR3 is TGTGCCAGTAGTATAGGTCACCAACAGTCCCAGTACTTC.

The chain recombines TRBV6-5 with TRBJ1-6; D uncertain. Germline loops: CDR1 MNHEY, CDR2 SVGAGI. The V and J ends lost 6 bases and 10 bases respectively, with 13 bases between them. This CDR3 has 13 amino acids. The CDR3 spells CASRSDRVSPLHF. CDR3 coding DNA: TGTGCCAGCAGGTCCGACCGGGTCTCACCCCTCCACTTT.

The CDR3 here is CASSEALAGSREQYF. In DNA form, the CDR3 reads TGTGCCAGCAGTGAAGCCTTAGCGGGGTCGCGCGAGCAGTACTTC. J is TRBJ2-7 and V is TRBV2; 8 bases are a match to TRBD2. V lost 0 bases, J lost 6 bases, and 7 bases stayed unmatched. The CDR3 runs to 15 residues. Germline CDR1 SNHLY, CDR2 FYNNEI.

The chain joins TRBV29-1 to TRBJ2-5, with 10 bases that match TRBD1. CDR1 and CDR2 (germline): SQVTM, ANQGSEA. The CDR3 has 14 amino acids. The V and J ends lost 6 bases and 4 bases, in that order; junction bases with no gene match: 8. CDR3 amino acids: CSVLGTGAGETQYF. Here the CDR3 DNA reads TGCAGCGTCCTCGGGACAGGGGCCGGAGAGACCCAGTACTTC. The full variable domain, completed using reference TRBV29-1 and TRBJ2-5, is SAVISQKPSRDICQRGTSLTIQCQVDSQVTMMFWYRQQPGQSLTLIATANQGSEATYESGFVIDKFPISRPNLTFSTLTVSNMSPEDSSIYLCSVLGTGAGETQYFGPGTRLLVL.